This is a list of T cell receptor beta chains from one sample in a study of cytomegalovirus exposure and HLA in healthy donors. Only in-frame clones appear in the TCRdb table, and some are missing; sequencing was by immunoSEQ multiplex PCR. The sample lists 120,000 or so clones; roughly 80% were seen once. Sequencing was carried out using PBMCs. These receptors were obtained from a man aged 45-65 years in good health and CMV-seropositive. The CDR3 runs from the conserved cysteine through the conserved F or W. A D gene is named only where the DNA matches it firmly. Clone size is not always given. Where it is, it says once, few, many or a class for expanded clones.

>-|-|TRBV4-3|TRBJ2-2
CASSQESLTGELFF
TGCGCCAGCAGCCAAGAGTCCCTCACCGGGGAGCTGTTTTTT
>TRBD1|-|TRBV30|TRBJ2-7
CAWRADRGPQYF
TGTGCCTGGAGAGCGGACAGGGGGCCGCAGTACTTC
>-|-|TRBV7-2|TRBJ2-7
CASSSPSQSYEQYF
TGTGCCAGCAGCTCCCCCTCGCAGTCCTACGAGCAGTACTTC
>TRBD1|-|TRBV5-1|TRBJ2-5
CASSLAGTGGPKQYF
TGCGCCAGCAGCTTGGCCGGGACAGGGGGACCGAAGCAGTACTTC
>-|-|TRBV9|TRBJ2-7
CASSVGLAAPYEQYF
TGTGCCAGCAGCGTAGGGTTGGCGGCCCCCTACGAGCAGTACTTC
>-|-|TRBV5-1|TRBJ2-7
CASRDDTGSYEQYF
TGCGCCAGCAGGGATGATACAGGGAGTTACGAGCAGTACTTC
>-|-|TRBV19|TRBJ2-1
CASSTRQGNSVAEQFF
TGTGCCAGTAGTACCCGCCAGGGGAACTCCGTCGCGGAGCAGTTCTTC
>-|-|TRBV5-1|TRBJ1-1
CASSFRENTEAFF
TGCGCCAGCAGCTTCAGGGAGAACACTGAAGCTTTCTTT
>-|-|TRBV15|TRBJ1-2
CATSRDKETPRYYGYTF
TGTGCCACCAGCAGAGATAAGGAAACGCCGAGGTACTATGGCTACACCTTC
>TRBD1|-|TRBV28|TRBJ1-6
CASTPQTGGNSPLHF
TGTGCCAGCACACCCCAGACAGGGGGGAATTCACCCCTCCACTTT
>TRBD2|-|TRBV5-6|TRBJ2-5
CASSRAGGAGETQYF
TGTGCCAGCAGCCGAGCGGGGGGGGCGGGAGAGACCCAGTACTTC
>TRBD1|once|TRBV4-1|TRBJ2-3
CASSQVGTGNTDTQYF
TGCGCCAGCAGCCAAGTCGGGACAGGAAACACAGATACGCAGTATTTT
>TRBD2|-|TRBV4-2|TRBJ2-7
CASSQNRGLGREQYF
TGTGCCAGCAGCCAAAACCGTGGACTAGGACGCGAGCAGTACTTC
>-|few|TRBV30|TRBJ1-2
CAWIFTGRYTF
TGTGCCTGGATCTTTACGGGGAGGTACACCTTC
>TRBD1|-|TRBV7-3|TRBJ2-1
CASRVPGQYNEQFF
TGTGCCAGCAGGGTTCCGGGACAGTACAATGAGCAGTTCTTC
>-|once|TRBV10-2|TRBJ2-7
CASSEIAEATYEQYF
TGCGCCAGCAGTGAGATAGCGGAGGCCACCTACGAGCAGTACTTC
>-|-|TRBV6-6|TRBJ1-1
CASSLSRQTNTEAFF
TGTGCCAGCAGTCTCAGCCGACAGACGAACACTGAAGCTTTCTTT
>-|-|TRBV18|TRBJ2-4
CASSPAGAKNIQYF
TGTGCCAGCTCACCAGCAGGGGCCAAAAACATTCAGTACTTC
>-|-|TRBV10-1|TRBJ2-1
CASSESENEQFF
TGCGCCAGCAGTGAGTCAGAGAATGAGCAGTTCTTC
>-|-|TRBV5-4|TRBJ2-7
CASSGALGQAYEQYF
TGTGCCAGCAGCGGGGCCTTGGGGCAGGCCTACGAGCAGTACTTC
>-|-|TRBV5-4|TRBJ2-3
CASSSSTDTQYF
TGTGCCAGCAGCTCAAGCACAGATACGCAGTATTTT
>-|few|TRBV6-5|TRBJ1-5
CASWAGGNQPQHF
TGTGCCAGTTGGGCGGGCGGCAATCAGCCCCAGCATTTT